This T cell receptor (beta chain) is drawn from a study of T-cell memory formation after mild COVID-19. Overall study: Largely donor-specific sequence clusters came from two donors. Points from the study as a whole: CD4+ contracting clones lay mainly in CM and EM, CD8+ ones in EMRA. Cross-reactive memory seemingly joined, as some responding clones were found in pre-infection memory.

A single record per CDR3 protein comes from TCRdb applying MiXCR to the 5' RACE reads. The sample shows 150,000 to 200,000 distinct CDR3 sequences, roughly 12% of them seen only once. The sample holds a few counts of this clonotype. Its antigen is not known. This CDR3 contains 12 residues. The V end was cut by 3 bases, the J end by 3 bases, with 9 bases between. Germline loops: CDR1 DFQATT, CDR2 SNEGSKA (reference sequence). The receptor's source is a man aged 18 to 30 who had mild COVID-19 (a few samples of this study predate the infection). Cell type and time point are not known. The sample comprised PBMCs or a T cell subset sorted from them (not recorded which). The chain employs TRBV20-1 and TRBJ2-7; D unresolved. The CDR3 here is CSARSGNYEQYV. The CDR3 bases are TGCAGTGCTAGGAGTGGTAACTACGAGCAGTACGTC.